This TCR beta chain was captured by sequencing in a study of shared clonotypes between healthy human individuals. For the study at large: Per donor, three plates held CD4 naive cells, three held CD4 memory, two held CD8 naive and one held CD8 memory. Whole-study results and caveats: For naive CD4 cells, roughly 5% of clonotypes were shared across a handful of donors. In having few donors, the study represented limited genetic and exposure-history diversity.

Germline V gene sequence: CDR1 MDHEN, CDR2 SYDVKM. Deletions cut 3 bases from V and 3 bases from J, with 15 bases between. The CDR3 loop spans 15 amino acids. Libraries were prepared by immunoSEQ multiplex PCR; TCRdb keeps only in-frame clonotypes and omits some of them. The sample lists around 2,000,000 clones, around 93% seen once, with 1.5% to 2% in the top ten. The naive CD8 fraction comprised CD45RO-negative cells positively selected for CCR7 and excluded terminally differentiated effector memory CD45RA+ cells. Those who donated, Caucasian adults without exception, all lived in Nashville, Tennessee. This clone appeared once. The antigen remains unidentified.

V is TRBV28 and J is TRBJ2-7, with D perhaps TRBD2 (6 bases). The sequenced sample was naive CD8+ T cells from PBMCs. The TCR sequence derives from a man between 18 and 35 years old in good health. Some clones in this sample may be carry-over from other donors' samples. Here the CDR3 reads CASSLRLDSHYEQYF. CDR3 coding DNA: TGTGCCAGCAGTTTGAGACTAGATTCCCACTACGAGCAGTACTTC.